Sequencing of this TCR beta chain was carried out in a study of cytomegalovirus exposure and HLA in healthy donors. In the study overall: A subsequent analysis stated that the 110 or so validation repertoires were run on the same platform as the roughly 670 first-cohort repertoires.

Sequencing was performed with immunoSEQ multiplex PCR; in TCRdb, only in-frame clones are kept and a portion is missing. The sample lists approximately 220,000 clones; approximately 88% were seen once. The CDR3 contains 14 residues. V was cut by 8 bases and J by 7 bases, with 20 bases left in between. Germline values: CDR1 MDHEN, CDR2 SYDVKM. The sequence derives from a woman in her 30s in good health and CMV-seropositive. The chain is built from TRBV28 and TRBJ1-2; D is uncertain. Sample: PBMCs. CDR3 loop: CASLPDGRNFGYTF. The CDR3 DNA reads as TGTGCCAGCCTCCCAGACGGACGGAATTTTGGCTACACCTTC.